This paragraph reports one TCR beta chain. Its antigen specificity is not known. No per-base quality is available; no much larger clone lies one base away. This record belongs to a study of blood T cell repertoires in COVID-19 (dated by TCRdb to the early 2020s). The study in broad terms: Samples from collaborators originated in the United States, Italy and Spain and spanned both the acute and convalescent phases of COVID-19. Where available, HLA class I and class II types were taken from metadata supplied by the sample provider and were not determined by assay-based typing. The prospective study material was composed of cDNA or gDNA derived from T cells, B-cell-depleted T cells, or PBMCs. The repertoires were released in a freely available public database intended as a resource for research on the immune response to SARS-CoV-2. Nearly every sample came with metadata listing a de-identified subject ID, COVID-19 status, age in years and sex. Deeply sampled blood TCRbeta repertoires from subjects exposed to, actively infected with, or recovered from COVID-19 were included in the dataset. The samples were drawn from the first 160 participants of the ongoing ImmuneRACE study and from roughly 1,300 subjects provided by 6 global collaborators.

V was cut back by 8 bases and J by 0 bases, leaving a gap of 17 bases between them. The CDR3 has 16 amino acids, counting the end cysteine and phenylalanine. CDR3 DNA only is kept here, 48 bases in frame from base 1. The germline V gene provides CDR1 MGHRA and CDR2 YSYEKL. Whole blood was collected in K2EDTA tubes by collaborating institutions according to the institutions' own protocols. For TCRbeta analysis, collaborators shipped samples as frozen whole blood, isolated PBMCs, or DNA extracted from either of those sample types. TCRbeta CDR3 regions were amplified from genomic DNA using the immunoSEQ Assay, a bias-controlled multiplex PCR. In the source study's methods: The number of nucleated cells in each sample was estimated from the amplification of reference gene primers within the assay. To quantify the absolute abundance of each unique TCRbeta CDR3 rearrangement, sequence reads were collapsed and filtered. For each sample, productive Simpson clonality was calculated as the square root of Simpson's diversity index over productive rearrangements. TCRdb's version of the immuneACCESS table is confined to in-frame rearrangements and falls short of the full clone set. An unresolved V gene accounts for under half of the shortfall where checked; the remainder is of unknown origin. The V and J calls and the clone size are those of that table, but D and trimming were determined from the DNA. The sample includes under 150,000 clones, with roughly 80% observed a single time. The ten largest clones represent 2% to 2.5% of the sample.

The study at large found these results: The quantity of clinical and demographic metadata differed by source and by participant and was supplied without curation.

Recombination connected TRBV4-1 to TRBJ2-1, with a weak D call of TRBD1 (5 bases match). The TCR comes from a man in his thirties or forties with acute or convalescent COVID-19. The material sequenced was peripheral blood. The CDR3 region reads CASCPLQGSSYNEQFF. The DNA sequence follows: TGCGCCAGCTGTCCCCTTCAGGGAAGCTCCTACAATGAGCAGTTCTTC.